This TCR beta chain was captured in a study of blood T cells in healthy people across ages. V was trimmed by 7 bases and J by 2 bases, leaving 13 bases between them. The CDR3 has 13 amino acids. From germline, CDR1 is DFQATT and CDR2 SNEGSKA (reference sequence). The study drew donors from healthy Caucasian individuals in Russia aged roughly 6 to 95. This clonotype was seen many times. It was with a sample-barcoded 5' primer and a J-beta primer mix that a second PCR of roughly 7 to 12 cycles was run. TCRdb recomputed calls from the 5' RACE reads with MiXCR, one row per CDR3 protein. Of fewer than 2,000,000 distinct CDR3 sequences in the sample, 30% to 35% were seen once.

What was sequenced was blood. V gene TRBV20-1 combines with J gene TRBJ2-3; D remains ambiguous. The receptor was derived from a woman in her twenties or thirties in good health. The CDR3 sequence: CSGLGRTTDTQYF. The DNA for the CDR3 is TGCAGTGGACTCGGACGGACCACAGATACGCAGTATTTT.